These T cell receptor beta chains were read from a single sample in a study of blood T cell repertoires in COVID-19. Clones were read by immunoSEQ multiplex PCR, and TCRdb kept only the in-frame ones, dropping some. The sample includes under 200,000 clones, just under 85% of them seen just once. The sample was peripheral blood. These receptors came from a man in his 60s with COVID-19, enrolled during active disease. Each CDR3 is given with its conserved first and last residue. Fields, in order: J gene, V gene, D gene, clone size, CDR3 protein, CDR3 DNA. A D gene is named only where the DNA matches it firmly. Some rows have no size entry. The others give once, few or many, or a class for an expanded clone.

TRBJ1-3	TRBV7-2	-	-	CASSAFPGQSSGNTIYF	TGTGCCAGCAGCGCATTTCCTGGGCAGTCCTCTGGAAACACCATATATTTT
TRBJ2-1	TRBV6-5	-	-	CASSFTGNRNEQFF	TGTGCCAGCAGTTTTACGGGAAACCGGAATGAGCAGTTCTTC
TRBJ2-3	TRBV11-3	-	-	CASRRGSSTDTQYF	TGTGCCAGCAGACGGGGATCTAGCACAGATACGCAGTATTTT
TRBJ1-2	TRBV15	-	-	CATSRGGFGDGYTF	TGTGCCACCAGCAGAGGAGGGTTTGGCGATGGCTACACCTTC
TRBJ1-5	TRBV7-2	-	-	CASSLEYSNQPQHF	TGTGCCAGCAGCTTAGAATATAGCAATCAGCCCCAGCATTTT
TRBJ2-3	TRBV6-5	-	-	CASRASTDTQYF	TGTGCCAGCCGCGCTAGCACAGATACGCAGTATTTT
TRBJ2-1	TRBV5-4	TRBD1	once	CASSNSGTDNEQFF	TGTGCCAGCAGCAACTCCGGGACAGACAATGAGCAGTTCTTC
TRBJ2-7	TRBV4-1	TRBD1	-	CASSHCGQGEMYEQYF	TGCGCCAGCAGCCATTGCGGACAGGGGGAAATGTACGAGCAGTACTTC
TRBJ1-1	TRBV7-3	-	-	CASSPTGPGGAFF	TGTGCCAGCAGCCCTACAGGCCCAGGTGGGGCTTTCTTT
TRBJ1-1	TRBV2	-	-	CASSRGTEAFF	TGTGCCAGCAGCCGAGGAACTGAAGCTTTCTTT
TRBJ2-1	TRBV5-4	-	-	CASSARLNAANNEQFF	TGTGCCAGCAGCGCACGTCTGAATGCTGCTAACAATGAGCAGTTCTTC
TRBJ2-1	TRBV19	-	-	CASREQNNEQFF	TGTGCCAGTAGGGAACAGAACAATGAGCAGTTCTTC
TRBJ2-1	TRBV5-1	-	-	CASSLVGGEQFF	TGCGCCAGCAGCTTGGTCGGAGGTGAGCAGTTCTTC
TRBJ1-5	TRBV12-3/TRBV12-4	-	-	CASTSGGAQHF	TGTGCCAGCACCTCCGGCGGAGCCCAGCATTTT
TRBJ1-5	TRBV29-1	-	-	CSVGDITNQPQHF	TGCAGCGTGGGGGACATTACTAATCAGCCCCAGCATTTT
TRBJ2-7	TRBV6-5	-	-	CASSYSRGGAYEQYF	TGTGCCAGCAGTTACTCGAGGGGCGGGGCCTACGAGCAGTACTTC
TRBJ2-1	TRBV5-1	-	-	CASSLGDTYNEQFF	TGCGCCAGCAGCTTGGGAGACACTTACAATGAGCAGTTCTTC
TRBJ1-5	TRBV27	TRBD1	-	CASSPRTGSGQPQHF	TGTGCCAGCAGTCCTCGGACAGGGTCAGGACAGCCCCAGCATTTT
TRBJ1-1	TRBV30	TRBD1	-	CAWREDRVEAFF	TGTGCCTGGAGAGAAGACAGGGTTGAAGCTTTCTTT
TRBJ1-2	TRBV4-2	TRBD1	-	CASSQDSVDRGSPTNYGYTF	TGTGCCAGCAGCCAAGATTCCGTAGACAGGGGGTCCCCAACTAACTATGGCTACACCTTC
TRBJ2-7	TRBV5-1	-	few	CASSFVPSTYEQYF	TGCGCCAGCAGCTTCGTCCCCAGTACCTACGAGCAGTACTTC
TRBJ2-1	TRBV2	TRBD2	-	CASTLLAGAPNEQFF	TGTGCCAGCACCCTCCTAGCGGGAGCTCCCAATGAGCAGTTCTTC
TRBJ2-5	TRBV6-1	-	-	CASSELGLETQYF	TGTGCCAGCAGTGAACTGGGGCTGGAGACCCAGTACTTC
TRBJ2-3	TRBV6-2/TRBV6-3	TRBD2	-	CASSSLAGGTDTQYF	TGTGCCAGCAGTTCACTAGCGGGAGGGACAGATACGCAGTATTTT
TRBJ2-5	TRBV5-1	TRBD2	-	CASSLETSGRQETQYF	TGCGCCAGCAGCTTGGAGACTAGCGGGAGGCAAGAGACCCAGTACTTC
TRBJ2-5	TRBV6-5	-	-	CASSDGGTLGETQYF	TGTGCCAGCAGCGATGGGGGGACTCTCGGGGAGACCCAGTACTTC
TRBJ2-1	TRBV7-8	TRBD2	few	CASSLSGGSYNEQFF	TGTGCCAGCAGCCTTAGCGGGGGGTCTTACAATGAGCAGTTCTTC
TRBJ1-4	TRBV2	TRBD1	-	CASSRTGGKLFF	TGTGCCAGCAGTAGGACAGGGGGAAAACTGTTTTTT
TRBJ1-5	TRBV7-9	-	-	CASSSARDQPQHF	TGTGCCAGCAGCTCAGCCAGGGATCAGCCCCAGCATTTT
TRBJ1-3	TRBV9	-	few	CASSVAQAASGNTIYF	TGTGCCAGCAGCGTAGCGCAGGCCGCCTCTGGAAACACCATATATTTT
TRBJ1-6	TRBV3-1/TRBV3-2	-	-	CASSHANSPLHF	TGTGCCAGCAGCCACGCGAATTCACCCCTCCACTTT
TRBJ2-3	TRBV19	TRBD1	-	CASSRGPIAYF	TGTGCCAGTAGCAGGGGGCCGATCGCCTATTTT
TRBJ2-2	TRBV27	TRBD1	-	CASRWTGVNTGELFF	TGTGCCAGCAGATGGACAGGGGTAAACACCGGGGAGCTGTTTTTT